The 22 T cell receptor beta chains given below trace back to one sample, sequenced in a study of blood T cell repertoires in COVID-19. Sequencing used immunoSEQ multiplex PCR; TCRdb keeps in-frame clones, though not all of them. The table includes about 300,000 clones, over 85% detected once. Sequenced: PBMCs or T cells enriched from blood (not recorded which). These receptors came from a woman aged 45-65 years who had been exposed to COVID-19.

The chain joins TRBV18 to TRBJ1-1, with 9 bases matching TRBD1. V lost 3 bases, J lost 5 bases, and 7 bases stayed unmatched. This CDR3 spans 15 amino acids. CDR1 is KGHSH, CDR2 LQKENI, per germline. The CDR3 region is CASSPVEQGATEAFF. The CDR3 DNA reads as TGTGCCAGCTCACCGGTGGAACAGGGGGCAACTGAAGCTTTCTTT.

The CDR3 nucleotides read TGTGCCAGCAGCTTGGAGGCCCGGGTTGGCTATGGCTACACCTTC. Translation gives CASSLEARVGYGYTF. This chain links TRBV5-8 with TRBJ1-2; D ambiguous. The CDR3 totals 15 residues. Germline lookup yields CDR1 SGHTS and CDR2 YDEGEE. Trimming pared 0 bases from V and 4 bases from J, leaving 13 bases between.

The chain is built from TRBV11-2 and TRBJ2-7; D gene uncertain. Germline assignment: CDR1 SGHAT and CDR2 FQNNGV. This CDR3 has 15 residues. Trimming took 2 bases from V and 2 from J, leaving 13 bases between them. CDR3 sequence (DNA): TGTGCCAGCAGCTTACCAACCTACAGCCCCTACGAGCAGTACTTC. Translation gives CASSLPTYSPYEQYF.

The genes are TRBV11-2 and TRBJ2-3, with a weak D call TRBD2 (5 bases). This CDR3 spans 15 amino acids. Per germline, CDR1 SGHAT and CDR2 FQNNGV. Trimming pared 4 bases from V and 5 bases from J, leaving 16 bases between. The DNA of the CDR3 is TGTGCCAGCAGCTCCGATAGCGCCAGTGGAGATACGCAGTATTTT. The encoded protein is CASSSDSASGDTQYF. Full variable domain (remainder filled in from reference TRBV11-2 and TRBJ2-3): EAGVAQSPRYKIIEKRQSVAFWCNPISGHATLYWYQQILGQGPKLLIQFQNNGVVDDSQLPKDRFSAERLKGVDSTLKIQPAKLEDSAVYLCASSSDSASGDTQYFGPGTRLTVL.

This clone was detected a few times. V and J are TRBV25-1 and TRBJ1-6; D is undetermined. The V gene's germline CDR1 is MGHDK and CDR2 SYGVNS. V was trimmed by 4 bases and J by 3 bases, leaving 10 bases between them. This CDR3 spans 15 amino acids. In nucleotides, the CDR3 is TGTGCCAGCAGTGGGAGGTTAGGCTATAATTCACCCCTCCACTTT. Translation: CASSGRLGYNSPLHF.

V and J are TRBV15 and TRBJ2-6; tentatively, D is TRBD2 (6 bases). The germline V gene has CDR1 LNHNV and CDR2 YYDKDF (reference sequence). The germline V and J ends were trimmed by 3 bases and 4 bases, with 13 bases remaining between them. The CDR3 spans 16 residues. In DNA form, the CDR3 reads TGTGCCACCAGCAGTGGAGGGCGGTCCGGGGCCAACGTCCTGACTTTC. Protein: CATSSGGRSGANVLTF. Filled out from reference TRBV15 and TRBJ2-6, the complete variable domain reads DAMVIQNPRYQVTQFGKPVTLSCSQTLNHNVMYWYQQKSSQAPKLLFHYYDKDFNNEADTPDNFQSRRPNTSFCFLDIRSPGLGDTAMYLCATSSGGRSGANVLTFGAGSRLTVL.

The CDR3 nucleotides are TGTGCCAGCAACTATGACAGGAACACTGAAGCTTTCTTT. It codes for CASNYDRNTEAFF. V usage is TRBV28 and J usage is TRBJ1-1; a weak D match, TRBD1 (5 bases). The CDR3 is 13 amino acids. CDR1 is MDHEN, CDR2 SYDVKM, per germline. The V end was cut by 7 bases, the J end by 1 base, with 10 bases between.

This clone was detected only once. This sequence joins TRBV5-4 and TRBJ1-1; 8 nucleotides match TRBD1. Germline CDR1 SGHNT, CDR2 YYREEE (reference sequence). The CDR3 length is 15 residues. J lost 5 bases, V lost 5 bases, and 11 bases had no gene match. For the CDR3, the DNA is TGTGCCAGCAGTCACTCAGGGGGCGGTTGGACTGAAGCTTTCTTT. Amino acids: CASSHSGGGWTEAFF.

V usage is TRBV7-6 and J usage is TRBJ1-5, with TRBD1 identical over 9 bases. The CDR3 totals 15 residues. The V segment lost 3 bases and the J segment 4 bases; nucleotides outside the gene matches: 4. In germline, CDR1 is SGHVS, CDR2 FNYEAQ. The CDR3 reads CASSLGDRANQPQHF. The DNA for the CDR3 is TGTGCCAGCAGCTTGGGGGACAGGGCGAATCAGCCCCAGCATTTT.

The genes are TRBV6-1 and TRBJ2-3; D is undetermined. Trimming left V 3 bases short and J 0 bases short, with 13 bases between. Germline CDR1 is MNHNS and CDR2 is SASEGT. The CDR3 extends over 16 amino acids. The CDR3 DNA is TGTGCCAGCAGTGATCGATCGAAGACTAGCACAGATACGCAGTATTTT. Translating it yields CASSDRSKTSTDTQYF.

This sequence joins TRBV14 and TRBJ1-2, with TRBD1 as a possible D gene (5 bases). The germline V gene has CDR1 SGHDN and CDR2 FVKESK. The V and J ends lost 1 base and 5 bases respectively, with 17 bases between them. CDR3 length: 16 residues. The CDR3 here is CASSQVRGRDEYGYTF. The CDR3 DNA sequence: TGTGCCAGCAGCCAAGTACGGGGGAGGGACGAGTATGGCTACACCTTC. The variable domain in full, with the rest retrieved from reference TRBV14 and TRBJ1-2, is EAGVTQFPSHSVIEKGQTVTLRCDPISGHDNLYWYRRVMGKEIKFLLHFVKESKQDESGMPNNRFLAERTGGTYSTLKVQPAELEDSGVYFCASSQVRGRDEYGYTFGSGTRLTVV.

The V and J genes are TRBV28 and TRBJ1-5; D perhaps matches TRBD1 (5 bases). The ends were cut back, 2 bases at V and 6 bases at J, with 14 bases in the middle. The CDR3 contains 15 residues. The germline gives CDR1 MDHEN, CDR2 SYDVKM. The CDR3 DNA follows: TGTGCCAGCAGTTTAGGCCAGGGTAAGAGTCAGCCCCAGCATTTT. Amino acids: CASSLGQGKSQPQHF.

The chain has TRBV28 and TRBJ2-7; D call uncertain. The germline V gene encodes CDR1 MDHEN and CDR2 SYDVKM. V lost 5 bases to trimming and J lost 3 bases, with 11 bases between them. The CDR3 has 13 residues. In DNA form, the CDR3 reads TGTGCCAGCAGTACTCCACGAGTCTACGAGCAGTACTTC. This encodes CASSTPRVYEQYF.

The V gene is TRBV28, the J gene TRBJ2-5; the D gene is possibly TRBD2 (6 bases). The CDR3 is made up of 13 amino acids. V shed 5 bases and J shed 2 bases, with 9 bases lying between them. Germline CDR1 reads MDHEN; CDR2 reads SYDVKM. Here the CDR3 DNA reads TGTGCCAGCAGTGACAGCGGGCAAGAGACCCAGTACTTC. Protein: CASSDSGQETQYF.

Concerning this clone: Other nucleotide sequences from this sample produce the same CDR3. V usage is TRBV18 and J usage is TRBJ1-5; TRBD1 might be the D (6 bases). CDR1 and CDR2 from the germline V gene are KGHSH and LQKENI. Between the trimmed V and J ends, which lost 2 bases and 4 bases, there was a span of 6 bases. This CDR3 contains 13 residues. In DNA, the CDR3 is TGTGCCAGCTCACCAGGACAGAATCAGCCCCAGCATTTT. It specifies CASSPGQNQPQHF.

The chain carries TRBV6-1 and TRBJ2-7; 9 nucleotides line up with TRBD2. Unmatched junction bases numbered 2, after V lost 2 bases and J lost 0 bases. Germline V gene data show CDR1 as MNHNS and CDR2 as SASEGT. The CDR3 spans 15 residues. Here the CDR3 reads CASSELAGSSYEQYF. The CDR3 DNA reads TGTGCCAGCAGTGAACTAGCGGGGAGCTCCTACGAGCAGTACTTC.

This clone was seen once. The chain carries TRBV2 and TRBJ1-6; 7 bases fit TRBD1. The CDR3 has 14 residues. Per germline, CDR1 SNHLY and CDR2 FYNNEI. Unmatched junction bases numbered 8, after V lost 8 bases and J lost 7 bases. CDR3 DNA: TGTGCCAGCTCAAAGGGACAGAAAAATTCACCCCTCCACTTT. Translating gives CASSKGQKNSPLHF.

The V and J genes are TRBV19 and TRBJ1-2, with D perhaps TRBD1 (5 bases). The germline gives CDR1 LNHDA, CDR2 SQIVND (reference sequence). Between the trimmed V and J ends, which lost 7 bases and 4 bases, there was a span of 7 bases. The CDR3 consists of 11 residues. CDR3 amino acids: CASTRGYGYTF. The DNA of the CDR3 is TGTGCCAGTACAAGGGGCTATGGCTACACCTTC.

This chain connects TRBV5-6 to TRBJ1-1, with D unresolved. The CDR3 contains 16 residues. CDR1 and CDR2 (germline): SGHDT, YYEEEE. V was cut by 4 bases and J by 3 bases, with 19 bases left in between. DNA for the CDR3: TGTGCCAGCAGCCCTCCTGGTCGCATTCGGGACACTGAAGCTTTCTTT. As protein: CASSPPGRIRDTEAFF.

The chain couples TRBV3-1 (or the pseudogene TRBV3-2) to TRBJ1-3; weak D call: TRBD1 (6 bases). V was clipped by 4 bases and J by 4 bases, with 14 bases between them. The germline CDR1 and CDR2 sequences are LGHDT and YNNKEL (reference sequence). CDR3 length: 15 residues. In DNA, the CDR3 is TGTGCCAGCAGCCCGACAGGTGTTCCAGGAAACACCATATATTTT. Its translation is CASSPTGVPGNTIYF.

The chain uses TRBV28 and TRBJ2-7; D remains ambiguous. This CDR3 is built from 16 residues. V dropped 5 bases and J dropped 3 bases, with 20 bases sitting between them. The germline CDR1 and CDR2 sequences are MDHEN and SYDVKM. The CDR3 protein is CASSPNYSPFLYEQYF. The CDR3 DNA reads TGTGCCAGCAGTCCGAATTACAGTCCTTTCCTCTACGAGCAGTACTTC.

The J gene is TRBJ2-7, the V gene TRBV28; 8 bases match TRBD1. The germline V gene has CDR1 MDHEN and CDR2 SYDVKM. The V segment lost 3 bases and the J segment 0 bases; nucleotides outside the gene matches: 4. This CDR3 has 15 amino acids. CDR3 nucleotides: TGTGCCAGCAGTTTGGGGACAGGCCGCTCCTACGAGCAGTACTTC. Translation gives CASSLGTGRSYEQYF.